The 8 T cell receptor beta chains below were found in one sample sequenced in a study of human T cells and chemical hapten exposure. Time point: patch test 3, about 24 weeks after DPC sensitization. Noted treatment: therapeutic diphenylcyclopropenone sensitization with weekly scalp DPC. TCRdb recomputed calls from the RACE reads with MiXCR, one row per CDR3 protein. Among some 74,000 distinct CDR3 sequences listed, 10% to 15% were seen once. Source: whole blood, taken in connection with sensitization to the hapten diphenylcyclopropenone (DPC). The receptors stem from a woman aged 50 to 65 with alopecia areata. Some clones in this sample may be carry-over from other donors' samples.

This clonotype occurred many times. The gene calls are TRBV27 and TRBJ2-3; 8 bases map to TRBD2. Germline V gene data show CDR1 as MNHEY and CDR2 as SMNVEV (reference sequence). Losses at the gene ends were 5 bases for V and 3 bases for J; bases not matched to a gene: 10. This CDR3 region has 16 residues. The DNA for the CDR3 is TGTGCCAGCAGTCTACCGAGCGGGAGTGGTACAGATACGCAGTATTTT. It encodes CASSLPSGSGTDTQYF.

This clonotype has just a few counts. The CDR3 protein is CASSLEDGPGTPQYF. The CDR3 nucleotides read TGCGCCAGCAGCTTGGAGGACGGCCCCGGGACCCCACAGTATTTT. The genes are TRBV5-1 and TRBJ2-3; TRBD1 or TRBD2 may be the D gene (5 bases each). Trimming took off 0 bases at V and 12 bases at J, with 20 bases between the two ends. The CDR3 has 15 amino acids. From germline, CDR1 is SGHRS and CDR2 YFSETQ.

This clonotype was seen repeatedly, ten times or more. J is TRBJ2-6 and V is TRBV13; 10 nucleotides match TRBD2. Trimming cost V 5 bases and J 0 bases; bases outside gene matches: 7. The CDR3 consists of 18 residues. Germline V gene data show CDR1 as PRHDT and CDR2 as FYEKMQ (reference sequence). The CDR3 protein is CASSLATSGPSGANVLTF. The CDR3 DNA follows: TGTGCCAGCAGCCTCGCGACTAGCGGGCCCTCTGGGGCCAACGTCCTGACTTTC.

This clonotype has just a few counts. The genes are TRBV11-3 and TRBJ2-2; D is unclear. The CDR3 is 14 amino acids. Germline CDR1 is SGHNT and CDR2 is YENEEA. Deletions cut 3 bases from V and 8 bases from J, with 13 bases between. In nucleotides, the CDR3 is TGTGCCAGCAGCTTGGGTGGTCGGCCAGGGGAGCTGTTTTTT. Its translation: CASSLGGRPGELFF.

This clonotype showed up many times. The rearrangement links TRBV4-1 to TRBJ2-3, with 11 bases lining up with TRBD2. This CDR3 spans 17 amino acids. Germline loops: CDR1 MGHRA, CDR2 YSYEKL. The trim removed 4 bases at V and 1 base at J, leaving 7 bases unmatched. CDR3: CASSLSNSGRGTDTQYF. The DNA of the CDR3 is TGCGCCAGCAGCCTCTCGAATAGCGGGAGGGGCACAGATACGCAGTATTTT.

This clonotype was counted at least ten times. This chain uses TRBV20-1 with TRBJ2-2, with no clear D. Germline V CDR1 and CDR2: DFQATT, SNEGSKA (reference sequence). CDR3 size: 12 residues. V shed 5 bases and J shed 5 bases, with 9 bases lying between them. The CDR3 is CSAAFMTGELFF. The CDR3 nucleotides are TGCAGTGCTGCCTTTATGACCGGGGAGCTGTTTTTT.

The chain links TRBV27 to TRBJ1-1; the D gene is possibly TRBD1 (6 bases). Trimming took off 3 bases at V and 0 bases at J, with 11 bases between the two ends. The CDR3 spans 15 residues. Germline-derived CDR1 and CDR2 are MNHEY and SMNVEV (reference sequence). This chain's CDR3 is CASSFSTGLNTEAFF. Written as DNA, the CDR3 is TGTGCCAGCAGTTTTTCGACAGGTTTGAACACTGAAGCTTTCTTT.

Many counts were recorded for this clonotype. This chain uses TRBV29-1 with TRBJ2-5; TRBD2 matches at 11 bases. The germline gives CDR1 SQVTM, CDR2 ANQGSEA. The CDR3 totals 14 residues. V gave up 7 bases and J gave up 4 bases; unmatched junction bases: 8. The CDR3 loop reads CSGRLAGFLETQYF. The DNA of the CDR3 is TGCAGCGGCAGACTAGCGGGATTTTTAGAGACCCAGTACTTC.